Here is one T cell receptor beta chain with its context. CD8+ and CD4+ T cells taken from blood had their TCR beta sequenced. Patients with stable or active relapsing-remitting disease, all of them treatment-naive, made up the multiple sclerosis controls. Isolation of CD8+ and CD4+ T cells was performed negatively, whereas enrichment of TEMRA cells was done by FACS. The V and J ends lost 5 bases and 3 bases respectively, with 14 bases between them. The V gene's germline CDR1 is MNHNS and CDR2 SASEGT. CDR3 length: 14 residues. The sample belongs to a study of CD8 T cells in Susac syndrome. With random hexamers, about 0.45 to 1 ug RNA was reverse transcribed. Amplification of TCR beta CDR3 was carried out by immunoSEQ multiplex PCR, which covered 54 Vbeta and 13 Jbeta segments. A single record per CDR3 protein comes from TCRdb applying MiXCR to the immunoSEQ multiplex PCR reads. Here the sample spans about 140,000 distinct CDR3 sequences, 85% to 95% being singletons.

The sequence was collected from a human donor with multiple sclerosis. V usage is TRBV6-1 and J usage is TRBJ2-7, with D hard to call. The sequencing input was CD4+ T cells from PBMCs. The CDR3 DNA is TGTGCCAGCAGTCCTTTGACGGACGGCTACGAGCAGTACTTC. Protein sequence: CASSPLTDGYEQYF.